Below, 7 T cell receptor beta chains from the same sample are listed, as sequenced in a study of T-cell memory formation after mild COVID-19. TCRdb re-analysed the 5' RACE reads in MiXCR, keeping a single row per CDR3 protein. Here the sample spans fewer than 400,000 distinct CDR3 sequences, approximately 16% being singletons. Sequencing used PBMCs or a T cell subset sorted from them (not recorded which). The receptors come from a young man who had mild COVID-19 (a few samples of this study predate the infection). Cell type and time point are not known.

This clonotype has more than one count but fewer than ten. The V gene is TRBV10-3, the J gene TRBJ2-3; D perhaps matches TRBD1 (6 bases). Germline lookup yields CDR1 ENHRY and CDR2 SYGVKD. The CDR3 contains 14 residues. V lost 6 bases, J lost 0 bases, and 10 bases lay in between. The CDR3 sequence: CAISQGWSTDTQYF. As DNA, the CDR3 is TGTGCCATCAGCCAGGGGTGGAGCACAGATACGCAGTATTTT.

This sequence joins TRBV28 and TRBJ2-7, with 10 nucleotides matching TRBD2. After removal of 7 bases from V and 7 bases from J, the junction contained 10 bases not matched to a gene. The CDR3 covers 14 residues. Germline V CDR1 and CDR2: MDHEN, SYDVKM. This chain's CDR3 is CASIRSGGAGEQYV. CDR3 sequence (DNA): TGTGCCAGCATACGGAGCGGGGGGGCGGGGGAGCAGTACGTC.

This clonotype was found a few times. The chain combines TRBV12-3 or TRBV12-4 with TRBJ2-7; D gene ambiguous. This CDR3 contains 13 residues. The V and J ends lost 6 bases and 5 bases respectively, with 14 bases between them. This CDR3 is CASRVKGSHEQYF. CDR3 DNA sequence: TGTGCCAGCAGGGTTAAAGGGTCCCACGAGCAGTACTTC.

This clonotype was counted only a few times. The gene calls are TRBV7-8 and TRBJ2-5; 11 bases align to TRBD2. Trimming cost V 5 bases and J 1 base; bases outside gene matches: 3. Germline CDR1 is SGHVS and CDR2 is FQNEAQ. The CDR3 has 15 residues. The CDR3 nucleotides read TGTGCCAGCAGCCCCGGGACTAGCGGCCAAGAGACCCAGTACTTC. This translates into CASSPGTSGQETQYF.

In this sample, this clonotype turned up a few times. V usage is TRBV19 and J usage is TRBJ1-2, with unresolved D. The V and J ends lost 6 bases and 2 bases respectively, with 13 bases between them. The CDR3 is 14 residues long. Germline CDR1 reads LNHDA; CDR2 reads SQIVND (reference sequence). DNA for the CDR3: TGTGCCAGTAGAACAGCGGAACCAAACTATGGCTACACCTTC. As protein: CASRTAEPNYGYTF. The variable domain in full, with the rest retrieved from reference TRBV19 and TRBJ1-2, is DGGITQSPKYLFRKEGQNVTLSCEQNLNHDAMYWYRQDPGQGLRLIYYSQIVNDFQKGDIAEGYSVSREKKESFPLTVTSAQKNPTAFYLCASRTAEPNYGYTFGSGTRLTVV.

This clonotype has a handful of counts. The CDR3 is CASSISAGYGDTQYF. The CDR3 DNA reads as TGTGCCAGTAGTATCTCGGCAGGGTATGGGGATACGCAGTATTTT. The V and J genes are TRBV19 and TRBJ2-3; weak D call: TRBD1 (5 bases). The ends were cut back, 3 bases at V and 6 bases at J, with 16 bases in the middle. The CDR3 spans 15 residues. Germline assignment: CDR1 LNHDA and CDR2 SQIVND (reference sequence).

The J gene is TRBJ2-3, the V gene TRBV9; D unclear. The CDR3 has 14 amino acids. Germline V gene data show CDR1 as SGDLS and CDR2 as YYNGEE. With 0 bases removed from V and 2 bases from J, the gap between germline ends came to 7 bases. CDR3 nucleotide sequence: TGTGCCAGCAGCGTAGGACACTCCACAGATACGCAGTATTTT. This translates into CASSVGHSTDTQYF.